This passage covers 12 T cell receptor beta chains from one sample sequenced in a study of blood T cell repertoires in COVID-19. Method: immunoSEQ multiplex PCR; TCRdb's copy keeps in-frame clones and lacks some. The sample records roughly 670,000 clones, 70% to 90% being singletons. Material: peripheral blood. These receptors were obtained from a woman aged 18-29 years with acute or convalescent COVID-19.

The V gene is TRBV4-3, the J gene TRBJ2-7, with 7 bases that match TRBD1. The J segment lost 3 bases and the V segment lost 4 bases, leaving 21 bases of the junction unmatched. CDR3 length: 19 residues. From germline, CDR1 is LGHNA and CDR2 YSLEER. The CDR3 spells CASSLTTHPETGIFYEQYF. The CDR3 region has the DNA TGCGCCAGCAGCCTCACGACGCACCCCGAGACAGGGATTTTCTACGAGCAGTACTTC.

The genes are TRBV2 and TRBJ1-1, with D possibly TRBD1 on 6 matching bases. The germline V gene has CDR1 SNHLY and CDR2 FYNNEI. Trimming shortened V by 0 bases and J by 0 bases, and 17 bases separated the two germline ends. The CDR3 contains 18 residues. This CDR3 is CASSEADDMGALNTEAFF. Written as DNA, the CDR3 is TGTGCCAGCAGTGAAGCGGATGATATGGGGGCCCTGAACACTGAAGCTTTCTTT.

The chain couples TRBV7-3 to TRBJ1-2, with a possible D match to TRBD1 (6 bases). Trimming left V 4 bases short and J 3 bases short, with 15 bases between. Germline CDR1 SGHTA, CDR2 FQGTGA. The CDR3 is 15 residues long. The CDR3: CASSSPGTKDYGYTF. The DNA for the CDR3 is TGTGCCAGCAGCTCTCCCGGGACAAAAGACTATGGCTACACCTTC.

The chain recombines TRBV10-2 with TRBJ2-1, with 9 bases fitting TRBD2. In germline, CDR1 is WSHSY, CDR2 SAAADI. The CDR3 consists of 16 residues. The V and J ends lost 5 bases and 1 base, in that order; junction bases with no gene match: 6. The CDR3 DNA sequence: TGCGCCAGCAGTTACGGGACTAGCTCTTCCTACAATGAGCAGTTCTTC. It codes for CASSYGTSSSYNEQFF.

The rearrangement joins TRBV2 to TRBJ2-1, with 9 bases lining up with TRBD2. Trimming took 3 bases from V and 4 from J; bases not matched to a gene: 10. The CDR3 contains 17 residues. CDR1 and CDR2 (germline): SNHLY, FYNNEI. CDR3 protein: CASSESSGVPPYNEQFF. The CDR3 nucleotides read TGTGCCAGCAGTGAGTCTAGCGGGGTCCCCCCTTACAATGAGCAGTTCTTC.

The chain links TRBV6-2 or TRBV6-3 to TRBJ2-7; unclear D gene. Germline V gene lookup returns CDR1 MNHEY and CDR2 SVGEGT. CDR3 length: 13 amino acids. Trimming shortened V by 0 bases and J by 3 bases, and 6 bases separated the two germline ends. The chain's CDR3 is CASSYSRYYEQYF. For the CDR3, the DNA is TGTGCCAGCAGTTACTCGCGCTACTACGAGCAGTACTTC.

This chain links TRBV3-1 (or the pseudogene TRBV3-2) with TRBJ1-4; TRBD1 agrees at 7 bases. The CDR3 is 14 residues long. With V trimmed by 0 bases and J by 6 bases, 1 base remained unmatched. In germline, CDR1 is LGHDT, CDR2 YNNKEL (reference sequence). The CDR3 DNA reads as TGTGCCAGCAGCCAAGAAGGACAGGATGAAAAACTGTTTTTT. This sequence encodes CASSQEGQDEKLFF.

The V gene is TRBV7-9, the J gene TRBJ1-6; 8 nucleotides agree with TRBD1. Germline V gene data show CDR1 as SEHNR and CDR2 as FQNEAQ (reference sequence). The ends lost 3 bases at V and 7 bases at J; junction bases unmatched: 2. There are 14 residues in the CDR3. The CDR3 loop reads CASSFGQGNSPLHF. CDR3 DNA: TGTGCCAGCAGCTTCGGACAGGGCAATTCACCCCTCCACTTT.

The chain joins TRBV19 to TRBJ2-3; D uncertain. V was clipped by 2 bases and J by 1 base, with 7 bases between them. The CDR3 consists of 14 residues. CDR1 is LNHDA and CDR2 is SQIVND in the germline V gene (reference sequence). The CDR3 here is CASSIIAGTDTQYF. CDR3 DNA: TGTGCCAGTAGTATAATTGCAGGCACAGATACGCAGTATTTT.

The CDR3 coding sequence is TGTGCCAGCAGCTACCGCCTAGGGGGGGGGACTAATGAAAAACTGTTTTTT. Translation gives CASSYRLGGGTNEKLFF. The rearrangement joins TRBV7-9 to TRBJ1-4, with D possibly matching TRBD1 (6 bases). V lost 4 bases, J lost 2 bases, and 17 bases lay in between. CDR3 length: 17 residues. In germline, CDR1 is SEHNR, CDR2 FQNEAQ (reference sequence).

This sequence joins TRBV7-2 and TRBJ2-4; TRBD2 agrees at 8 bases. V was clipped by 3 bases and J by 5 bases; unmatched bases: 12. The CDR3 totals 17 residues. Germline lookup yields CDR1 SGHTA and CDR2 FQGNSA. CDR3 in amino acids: CASSLPAGGPLQNIQYF. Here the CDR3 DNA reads TGTGCCAGCAGCTTGCCGGCGGGGGGCCCCCTACAAAACATTCAGTACTTC.

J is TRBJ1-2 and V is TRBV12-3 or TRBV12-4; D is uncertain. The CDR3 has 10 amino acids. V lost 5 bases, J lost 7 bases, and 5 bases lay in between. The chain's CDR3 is CASSIGGYTF. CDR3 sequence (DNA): TGTGCCAGCAGTATCGGTGGCTACACCTTC.